This TCR beta chain was observed in a study of early stage breast cancer tumors. Regarding this clone: The antigen is unknown.

Libraries were prepared by immunoSEQ multiplex PCR; TCRdb keeps only in-frame clonotypes and omits some of them. This table has roughly 53,000 clones, about 90% appearing once. General study results and limits: Bulk DNA sequencing of unsorted cells missed chain pairing and markers. Comparing each tissue with blood distinguished tumor from normal in about 85% of the 16 patients.

The receptor's source is a person between 70 and 80 years old with breast cancer. The material sequenced was blood.

CDR3 nucleotides: TGCGCCAGCAGCTTGGACAGGGGGCTGCCCACCTTC. It specifies CASSLDRGLPTF. The chain is built from TRBV5-1 and TRBJ1-2; 9 positions agree with TRBD1. CDR1 SGHRS and CDR2 YFSETQ come from the germline V gene. Trimming cost V 0 bases and J 13 bases; bases outside gene matches: 4. The CDR3 has 12 residues.